This TCR beta chain was captured by sequencing in a study of monozygotic twins with inflammatory bowel disease. Regarding the study as a whole: On the inverse Simpson index, IBD patients scored lower for TCRbeta diversity than healthy co-twins. Lower sharing of clonotypes with other individuals was seen in IBD patients than in healthy twins. This was most marked in patients showing signs of disease activity.

With the 5' RACE reads reprocessed, TCRdb shows one record per CDR3 protein and no DNA. The specimen's table records 350,000 to 550,000 distinct CDR3 sequences. The authors isolated total RNA from whole blood without sorting T cells. The germline V gene encodes CDR1 MNHNS and CDR2 SASEGT. The CDR3 is made up of 15 amino acids. A note on this clonotype: Its antigen remains unidentified.

What was sequenced was blood. The V call is TRBV6-1, the J call TRBJ2-7; TCRdb indicates TRBD1, and absent DNA this call remains unverified. This receptor was obtained from a human donor with ulcerative colitis or Crohn's disease, or a healthy co-twin of an affected twin (not recorded which). The CDR3: CASSEAGQGAREQYF.